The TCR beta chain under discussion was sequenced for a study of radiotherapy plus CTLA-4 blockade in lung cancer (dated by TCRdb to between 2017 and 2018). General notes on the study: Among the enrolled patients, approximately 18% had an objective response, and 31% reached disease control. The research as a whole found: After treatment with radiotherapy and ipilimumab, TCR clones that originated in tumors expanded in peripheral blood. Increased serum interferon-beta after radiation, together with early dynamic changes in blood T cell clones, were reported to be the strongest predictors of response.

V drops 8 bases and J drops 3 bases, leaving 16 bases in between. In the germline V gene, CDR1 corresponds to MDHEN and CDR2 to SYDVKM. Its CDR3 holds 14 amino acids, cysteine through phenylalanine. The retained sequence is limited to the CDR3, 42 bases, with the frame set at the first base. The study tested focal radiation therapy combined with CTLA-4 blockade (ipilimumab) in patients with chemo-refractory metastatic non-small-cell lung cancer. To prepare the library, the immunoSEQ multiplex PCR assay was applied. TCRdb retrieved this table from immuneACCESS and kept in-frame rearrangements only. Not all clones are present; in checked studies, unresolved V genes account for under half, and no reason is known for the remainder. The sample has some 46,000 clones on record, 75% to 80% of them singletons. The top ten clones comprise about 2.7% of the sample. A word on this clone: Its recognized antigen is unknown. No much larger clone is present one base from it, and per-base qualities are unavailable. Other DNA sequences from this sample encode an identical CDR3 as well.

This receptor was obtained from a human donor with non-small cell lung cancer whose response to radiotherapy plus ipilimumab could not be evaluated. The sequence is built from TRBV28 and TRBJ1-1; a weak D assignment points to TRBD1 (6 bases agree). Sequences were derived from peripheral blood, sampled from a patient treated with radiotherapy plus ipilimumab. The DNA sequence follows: TGTGCCAGCTCCCCGGGGGGGGGCGACACTGAAGCTTTCTTT. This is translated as CASSPGGGDTEAFF.